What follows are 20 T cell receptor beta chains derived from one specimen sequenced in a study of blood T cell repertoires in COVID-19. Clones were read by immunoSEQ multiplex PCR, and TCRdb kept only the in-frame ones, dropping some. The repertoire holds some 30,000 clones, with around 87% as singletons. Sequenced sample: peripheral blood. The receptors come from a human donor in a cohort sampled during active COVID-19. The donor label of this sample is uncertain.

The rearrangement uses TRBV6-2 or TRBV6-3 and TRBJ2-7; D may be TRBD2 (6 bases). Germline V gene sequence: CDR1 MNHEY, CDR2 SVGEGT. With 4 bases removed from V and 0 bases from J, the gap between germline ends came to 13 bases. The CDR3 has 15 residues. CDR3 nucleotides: TGTGCCAGCAGTTCCCCGGGGGTTAGCTCCTACGAGCAGTACTTC. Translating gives CASSSPGVSSYEQYF.

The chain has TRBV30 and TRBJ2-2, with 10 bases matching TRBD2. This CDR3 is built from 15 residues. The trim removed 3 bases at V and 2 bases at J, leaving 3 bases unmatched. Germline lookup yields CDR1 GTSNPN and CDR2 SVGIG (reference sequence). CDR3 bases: TGTGCCTGGAGACTAGCGGGATTAAACACCGGGGAGCTGTTTTTT. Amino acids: CAWRLAGLNTGELFF. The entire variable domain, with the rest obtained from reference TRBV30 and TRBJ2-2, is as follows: SQTIHQWPATLVQPVGSPLSLECTVEGTSNPNLYWYRQAAGRGLQLLFYSVGIGQISSEVPQNLSASRPQDRQFILSSKKLLLSDSGFYLCAWRLAGLNTGELFFGEGSRLTVL.

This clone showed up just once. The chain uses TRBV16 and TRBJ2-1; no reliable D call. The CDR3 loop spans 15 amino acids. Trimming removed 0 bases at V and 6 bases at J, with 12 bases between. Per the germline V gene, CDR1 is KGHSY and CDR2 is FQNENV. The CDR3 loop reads CASSQSRSDSNEQFF. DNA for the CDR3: TGTGCCAGCAGCCAATCGAGGAGTGATAGCAATGAGCAGTTCTTC. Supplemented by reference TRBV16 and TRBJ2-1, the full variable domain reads GEEVAQTPKHLVRGEGQKAKLYCAPIKGHSYVFWYQQVLKNEFKFLISFQNENVFDETGMPKERFSAKCLPNSPCSLEIQATKLEDSAVYFCASSQSRSDSNEQFFGPGTRLTVL.

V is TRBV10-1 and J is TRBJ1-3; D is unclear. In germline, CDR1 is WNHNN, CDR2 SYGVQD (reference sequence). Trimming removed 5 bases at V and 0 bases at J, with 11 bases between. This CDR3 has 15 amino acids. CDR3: CASSHRSYSGNTIYF. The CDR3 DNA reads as TGCGCCAGCAGTCACAGATCCTACTCTGGAAACACCATATATTTT.

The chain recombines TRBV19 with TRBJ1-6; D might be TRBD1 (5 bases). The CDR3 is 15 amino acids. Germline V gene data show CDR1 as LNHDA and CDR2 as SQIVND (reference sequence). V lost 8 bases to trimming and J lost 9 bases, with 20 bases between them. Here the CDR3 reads CASSSGQVKASPLHF. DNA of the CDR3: TGTGCCAGTTCCTCAGGGCAGGTTAAAGCTTCACCCCTCCACTTT.

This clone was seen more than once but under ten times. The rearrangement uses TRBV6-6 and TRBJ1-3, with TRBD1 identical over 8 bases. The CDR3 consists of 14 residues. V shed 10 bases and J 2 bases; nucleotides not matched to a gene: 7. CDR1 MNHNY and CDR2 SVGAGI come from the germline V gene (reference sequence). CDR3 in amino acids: CATRQGATGNTIYF. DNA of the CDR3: TGTGCCACCCGGCAGGGGGCTACTGGAAACACCATATATTTT.

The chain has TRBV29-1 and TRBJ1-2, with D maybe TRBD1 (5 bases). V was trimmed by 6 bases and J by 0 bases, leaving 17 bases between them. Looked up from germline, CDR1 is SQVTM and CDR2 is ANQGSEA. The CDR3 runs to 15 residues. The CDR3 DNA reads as TGCAGCGTCTGGGGCCTAACGTCGTCTAACTATGGCTACACCTTC. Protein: CSVWGLTSSNYGYTF.

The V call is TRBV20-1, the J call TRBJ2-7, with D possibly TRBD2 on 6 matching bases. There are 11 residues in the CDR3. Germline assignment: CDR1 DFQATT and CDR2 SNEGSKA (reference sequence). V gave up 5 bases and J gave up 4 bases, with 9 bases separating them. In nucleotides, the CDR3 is TGCAGTGCTGCGGGGAAGTACGAGCAGTACTTC. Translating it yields CSAAGKYEQYF.

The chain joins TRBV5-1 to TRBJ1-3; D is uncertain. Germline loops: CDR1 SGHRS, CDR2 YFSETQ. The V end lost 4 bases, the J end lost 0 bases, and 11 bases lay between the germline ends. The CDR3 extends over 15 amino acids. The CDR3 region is CASSAVGVSGNTIYF. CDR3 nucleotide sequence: TGCGCCAGCAGCGCGGTGGGAGTCTCTGGAAACACCATATATTTT. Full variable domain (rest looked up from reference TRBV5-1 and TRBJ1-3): KAGVTQTPRYLIKTRGQQVTLSCSPISGHRSVSWYQQTPGQGLQFLFEYFSETQRNKGNFPGRFSGRQFSNSRSEMNVSTLELGDSALYLCASSAVGVSGNTIYFGEGSWLTVV.

CDR3 nucleotide sequence: TGTGCCAGCAGCCAAGAGTATAGTAATAGTTCACCCCTCCACTTT. The encoded protein is CASSQEYSNSSPLHF. The chain combines TRBV4-2 with TRBJ1-6, with D unresolved. CDR1 and CDR2 (germline): LGHNA, YNFKEQ. This CDR3 is 15 amino acids long. Trimming shortened V by 0 bases and J by 9 bases, and 12 bases separated the two germline ends.

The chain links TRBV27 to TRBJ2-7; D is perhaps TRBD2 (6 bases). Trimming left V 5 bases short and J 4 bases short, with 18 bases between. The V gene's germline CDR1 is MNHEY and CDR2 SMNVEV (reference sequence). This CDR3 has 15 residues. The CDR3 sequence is CASSPLGAGGYEQYF. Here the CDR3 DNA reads TGTGCCAGCAGTCCCCTTGGAGCGGGCGGATACGAGCAGTACTTC.

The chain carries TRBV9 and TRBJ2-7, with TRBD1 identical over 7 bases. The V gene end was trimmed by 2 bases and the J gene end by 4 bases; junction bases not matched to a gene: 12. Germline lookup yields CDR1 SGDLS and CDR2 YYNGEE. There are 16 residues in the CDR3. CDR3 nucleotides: TGTGCCAGCAGCGTCCTCGGGACAGATGACGTTTACGAGCAGTACTTC. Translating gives CASSVLGTDDVYEQYF.

The CDR3 DNA reads TGTGCCAGCAGTCCCCCTCCCGATCAGCCCCAGCATTTT. It codes for CASSPPPDQPQHF. This chain joins TRBV28 and TRBJ1-5; D unresolved. The V gene's germline CDR1 is MDHEN and CDR2 SYDVKM. The CDR3 length is 13 residues. Trimming left V 5 bases short and J 5 bases short, with 10 bases between.

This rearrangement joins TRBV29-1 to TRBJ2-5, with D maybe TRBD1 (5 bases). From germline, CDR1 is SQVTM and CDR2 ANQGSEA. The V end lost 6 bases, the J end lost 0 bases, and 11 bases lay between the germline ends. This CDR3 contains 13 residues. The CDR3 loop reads CSVTTANQETQYF. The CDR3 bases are TGCAGCGTAACGACAGCCAACCAAGAGACCCAGTACTTC.

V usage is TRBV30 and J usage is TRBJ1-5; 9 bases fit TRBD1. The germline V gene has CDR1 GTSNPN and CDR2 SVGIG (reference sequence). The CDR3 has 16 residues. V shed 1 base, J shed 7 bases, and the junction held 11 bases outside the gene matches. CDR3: CAWSGTRDRVRQPQHF. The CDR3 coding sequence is TGTGCCTGGAGTGGAACCCGGGACAGGGTTCGACAGCCCCAGCATTTT.

The CDR3 sequence is CASSSTLSSYNEQFF. CDR3 DNA sequence: TGCGCCAGCAGCTCGACATTAAGCTCCTACAATGAGCAGTTCTTC. V is TRBV5-1 and J is TRBJ2-1; D remains ambiguous. The CDR3 sequence is 15 residues long. Trimming cost V 3 bases and J 0 bases, with 10 bases left between them. CDR1 is SGHRS, CDR2 YFSETQ, per germline.

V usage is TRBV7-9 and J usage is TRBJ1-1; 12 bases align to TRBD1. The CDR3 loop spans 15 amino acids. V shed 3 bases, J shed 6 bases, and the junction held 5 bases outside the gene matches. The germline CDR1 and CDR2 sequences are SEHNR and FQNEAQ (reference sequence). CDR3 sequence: CASSLMGQGAAEAFF. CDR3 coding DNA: TGTGCCAGCAGCTTGATGGGACAGGGGGCTGCTGAAGCTTTCTTT.

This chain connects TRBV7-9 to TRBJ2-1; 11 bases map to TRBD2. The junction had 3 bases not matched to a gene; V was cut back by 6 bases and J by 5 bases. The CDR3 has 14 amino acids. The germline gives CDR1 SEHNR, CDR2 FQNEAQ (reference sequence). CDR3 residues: CASRPSGGNNEQFF. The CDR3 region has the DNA TGTGCCAGCAGACCTAGCGGGGGGAACAATGAGCAGTTCTTC.

The CDR3 DNA follows: TGTGCCAGCAGCTCGGTCGACAGGGCGGTACACAATGAGCAGTTCTTC. Amino acid sequence: CASSSVDRAVHNEQFF. This rearrangement joins TRBV28 to TRBJ2-1, with 7 bases that match TRBD1. The germline CDR1 and CDR2 sequences are MDHEN and SYDVKM. The CDR3 extends over 16 amino acids. The V and J ends lost 6 bases and 5 bases, in that order; junction bases with no gene match: 13.

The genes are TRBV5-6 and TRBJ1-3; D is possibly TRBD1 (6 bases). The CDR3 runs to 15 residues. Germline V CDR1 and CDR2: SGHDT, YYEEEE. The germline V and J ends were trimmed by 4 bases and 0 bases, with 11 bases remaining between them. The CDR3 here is CASSQTGSSGNTIYF. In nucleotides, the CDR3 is TGTGCCAGCAGCCAGACAGGTTCCTCTGGAAACACCATATATTTT.